The 3 T cell receptor beta chains reported below all come from one sample, sequenced in a study of metastatic and nonmetastatic thyroid tumors. No treatment of any kind had been given to any patient before thyroid surgery. TCRdb recomputed clones from the PCR reads via MiXCR. Counted here are 50,000 to 70,000 clones, 4% to 4.5% occurring once; the ten biggest clones make up 20% to 25%. The sequenced material came from blood. The receptors derive from a female donor with papillary thyroid cancer or a benign thyroid nodule (not recorded which). Some clones in this sample may be carry-over from other donors' samples.

This clone was counted a few times. This chain joins TRBV2 and TRBJ1-2; TRBD1 agrees at 8 bases. Germline CDR1 SNHLY, CDR2 FYNNEI. After removal of 6 bases from V and 8 bases from J, the junction contained 5 bases not matched to a gene. The CDR3 totals 12 residues. CDR3 amino acids: CASRNRGGGYTF. The CDR3 region has the DNA TGTGCCAGCAGAAACAGGGGGGGAGGCTACACCTTC.

On this clone itself: Since no conserved phenylalanine or tryptophan closes the CDR3, a read error is the likely cause. The CDR3 sequence is CALSVKTDTQYV. The CDR3, as DNA: TGTGCCTTGAGTGTAAAAACAGATACGCAGTATGTT. This chain uses TRBV30 with TRBJ2-3; D is ambiguous. The CDR3 covers 12 residues. Germline CDR1 reads GTSNPN; CDR2 reads SVGIG (reference sequence).

Ten or more counts support this clone. The V gene is TRBV28, the J gene TRBJ2-1, with a tentative D call TRBD1 (6 bases). There are 15 residues in the CDR3. CDR1 MDHEN and CDR2 SYDVKM come from the germline V gene. V was pared by 3 bases and J by 0 bases, with 9 bases between. CDR3 in amino acids: CASSFGGLSYNEQFF. In DNA form, the CDR3 reads TGTGCCAGCAGTTTTGGGGGCCTCTCCTACAATGAGCAGTTCTTC.